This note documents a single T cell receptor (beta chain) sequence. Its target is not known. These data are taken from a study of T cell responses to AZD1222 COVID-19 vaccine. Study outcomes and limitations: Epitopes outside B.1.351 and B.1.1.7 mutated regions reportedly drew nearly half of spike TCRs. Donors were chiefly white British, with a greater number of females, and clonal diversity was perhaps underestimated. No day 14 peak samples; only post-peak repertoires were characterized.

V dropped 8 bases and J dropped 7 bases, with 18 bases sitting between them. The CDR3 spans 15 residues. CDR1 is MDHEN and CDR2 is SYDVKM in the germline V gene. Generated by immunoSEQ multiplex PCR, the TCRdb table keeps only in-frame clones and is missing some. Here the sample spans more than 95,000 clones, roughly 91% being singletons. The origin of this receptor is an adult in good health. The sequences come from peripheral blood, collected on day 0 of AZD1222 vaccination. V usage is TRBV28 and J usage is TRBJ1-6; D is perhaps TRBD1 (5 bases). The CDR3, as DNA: TGTGCCAGCGATAGGGGAGGGCGCCGGAATTCACCCCTCCACTTT. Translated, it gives CASDRGGRRNSPLHF.